The 29 T cell receptor beta chains listed next were all sequenced from one sample in a study of cytomegalovirus exposure and HLA in healthy donors (dated by TCRdb to the late 2010s). Preparation of the library involved the immunoSEQ multiplex PCR assay. In its TCRdb copy, this immuneACCESS table keeps in-frame sequences only and misses some clones. Where compared with another copy, unresolved V genes explain less than half of these, and the others have no known cause. For this sample there are 250,000 to 350,000 clones; about nine tenths appear just once. 0.95% to 1.5% of the sample is taken by the ten largest. The sequenced sample was PBMCs. These receptors were taken from a woman aged 25 to 45 in good health and CMV-seropositive.

This CDR3 reads CASSSVVVAGGDYGYTF. For the CDR3, the DNA is TGTGCCAGCAGCTCAGTAGTCGTGGCAGGGGGTGACTATGGCTACACCTTC. The chain links TRBV11-2 to TRBJ1-2; 7 positions match TRBD1. Germline trimming cut 4 bases from V and 3 bases from J; bases unmatched to any gene: 14. Germline CDR1 SGHAT, CDR2 FQNNGV. The CDR3 consists of 17 residues.

This clone was detected only once. V and J are TRBV7-9 and TRBJ1-2; D is perhaps TRBD1 (6 bases). V lost 5 bases to trimming and J lost 6 bases, with 13 bases between them. Germline lookup yields CDR1 SEHNR and CDR2 FQNEAQ (reference sequence). This CDR3 contains 13 residues. Here the CDR3 reads CASSAQGVDGYTF. As DNA, the CDR3 is TGTGCCAGCAGCGCACAGGGAGTAGATGGCTACACCTTC.

The CDR3 is CASSREIYNSPLHF. The CDR3 bases are TGCGCCAGCAGCCGGGAGATCTATAATTCACCCCTCCACTTT. The V gene is TRBV4-3, the J gene TRBJ1-6; D is undetermined. The length of the CDR3 is 14 residues. Trimming took off 4 bases at V and 3 bases at J, with 7 bases between the two ends. Germline V gene data show CDR1 as LGHNA and CDR2 as YSLEER.

CDR3 nucleotides: TGTGCCAGCAGGCTCGGGGCAGGGAACTATGGCTACACCTTC. It translates to CASRLGAGNYGYTF. The chain joins TRBV28 to TRBJ1-2; tentative D call: TRBD1 (5 bases). CDR3 length equals 14 residues. Germline V lookup: CDR1 MDHEN, CDR2 SYDVKM. The germline V and J ends were trimmed by 6 bases and 2 bases, with 13 bases remaining between them.

This clone was detected once. CDR3 sequence (DNA): TGTGCCAGCAGTACTAGCGCCGTGGGCACAGATACGCAGTATTTT. Protein: CASSTSAVGTDTQYF. This chain joins TRBV25-1 and TRBJ2-3, with TRBD2 identical over 7 bases. The V gene end was trimmed by 5 bases and the J gene end by 1 base; junction bases not matched to a gene: 6. CDR1 and CDR2 from the germline V gene are MGHDK and SYGVNS. CDR3 length: 15 amino acids.

This rearrangement joins TRBV29-1 to TRBJ1-1; possibly TRBD1 for D (6 bases). The CDR3 loop spans 13 amino acids. V was clipped by 2 bases and J by 9 bases, with 16 bases between them. Germline values: CDR1 SQVTM, CDR2 ANQGSEA. CDR3 nucleotides: TGCAGCGTTGAAACGACAGGTACATTGAAAGCTTTCTTT. Translated: CSVETTGTLKAFF.

The V call is TRBV6-6, the J call TRBJ2-7, with 8 bases fitting TRBD1. The CDR3 sequence is 14 residues long. Per the germline V gene, CDR1 is MNHNY and CDR2 is SVGAGI (reference sequence). The J segment lost 4 bases and the V segment lost 2 bases, leaving 4 bases of the junction unmatched. The CDR3 sequence is CASSYGTGAYEQYF. The CDR3 coding sequence is TGTGCCAGCAGTTACGGGACAGGCGCTTACGAGCAGTACTTC.

A single count supports this clone. This chain uses TRBV14 with TRBJ2-7; perhaps TRBD2 as D (5 bases). Germline CDR1 is SGHDN and CDR2 is FVKESK. Trimming cost V 1 base and J 3 bases, with 10 bases left between them. The CDR3 contains 14 residues. This CDR3 is CASSQVLGSYEQYF. The DNA of the CDR3 is TGTGCCAGCAGCCAAGTTCTGGGGAGCTACGAGCAGTACTTC.

The chain employs TRBV29-1 and TRBJ1-1; D may be TRBD1 (6 bases). V gave up 6 bases and J gave up 7 bases, with 30 bases separating them. Germline values: CDR1 SQVTM, CDR2 ANQGSEA. This CDR3 has 17 amino acids. CDR3 in DNA: TGCAGCGTCCCAGTGGGTTGGGGACAAAATGTGGGGAGTGAAGCTTTCTTT. Protein product: CSVPVGWGQNVGSEAFF.

This clone appeared once. The chain recombines TRBV7-9 with TRBJ2-1; unclear D gene. Germline CDR1 SEHNR, CDR2 FQNEAQ (reference sequence). The CDR3 totals 12 residues. The V end was cut by 7 bases, the J end by 8 bases, with 12 bases between. The CDR3 region has the DNA TGTGCCAGCATGAGAGACCACGATGAGCAGTTCTTC. Its translation: CASMRDHDEQFF.

The chain links TRBV7-2 to TRBJ2-5; D is unresolved. The V gene's germline CDR1 is SGHTA and CDR2 FQGNSA. Trimming pared 0 bases from V and 4 bases from J, leaving 9 bases between. The CDR3 is 14 amino acids. As DNA, the CDR3 is TGTGCCAGCAGCTTAGCCGTAGTCGTAGAGACCCAGTACTTC. It translates to CASSLAVVVETQYF.

The chain links TRBV4-3 to TRBJ2-5; no firm D call. Looked up from germline, CDR1 is LGHNA and CDR2 is YSLEER. The V gene lost 2 bases and the J gene lost 5 bases, with 9 bases spanning the gap. There are 13 residues in the CDR3. The CDR3 DNA reads as TGCGCCAGCAGCCAATCTCTCCCGGAGACCCAGTACTTC. Residues: CASSQSLPETQYF.

The chain carries TRBV5-1 and TRBJ2-7, with a weak D call TRBD1 (6 bases). This CDR3 is built from 14 residues. The ends were cut back, 1 base at V and 6 bases at J, with 14 bases in the middle. Germline CDR1 SGHRS, CDR2 YFSETQ. CDR3 sequence reads: CASSLNTGQGEQYF. The CDR3 DNA sequence: TGCGCCAGCAGCTTGAATACAGGGCAAGGCGAGCAGTACTTC.

V usage is TRBV14 and J usage is TRBJ2-1; 8 nucleotides agree with TRBD2. The CDR3 covers 15 residues. Germline lookup yields CDR1 SGHDN and CDR2 FVKESK. J was trimmed by 6 bases and V by 3 bases; bases with no gene match: 7. The DNA for the CDR3 is TGTGCCAGCAGCCAGCGAGCGGGAGCTGGCAATGAGCAGTTCTTC. Translating gives CASSQRAGAGNEQFF.

The chain links TRBV5-4 to TRBJ2-1, with 9 bases matching TRBD2. The V gene end was trimmed by 5 bases and the J gene end by 4 bases; junction bases not matched to a gene: 7. Germline assignment: CDR1 SGHNT and CDR2 YYREEE (reference sequence). CDR3 length equals 15 residues. CDR3 in DNA: TGTGCCAGCAGTAACGCGGGGGGGCTGTACAATGAGCAGTTCTTC. Translating it yields CASSNAGGLYNEQFF.

This rearrangement joins TRBV28 to TRBJ1-2, with TRBD1 matching over 8 bases. V lost 5 bases and J lost 3; bases outside the gene matches: 2. CDR1 is MDHEN, CDR2 SYDVKM, per germline. CDR3 length: 13 amino acids. The CDR3, as DNA: TGTGCCAGCAGTATACAGGGGGACTATGGCTACACCTTC. Translating gives CASSIQGDYGYTF.

The gene calls are TRBV5-1 and TRBJ1-4; D possibly corresponds to TRBD1 (5 bases). V lost 0 bases and J lost 8, with 14 bases in between. CDR1 is SGHRS, CDR2 YFSETQ, per germline. This CDR3 is built from 15 residues. The CDR3 loop is CASSLVGASPEKLFF. CDR3 in DNA: TGCGCCAGCAGCTTGGTAGGGGCTTCGCCCGAAAAACTGTTTTTT.

The V and J genes are TRBV6-5 and TRBJ2-7, with 10 bases identical to TRBD2. V gave up 0 bases and J gave up 2 bases; unmatched junction bases: 4. The CDR3 loop spans 16 amino acids. Germline CDR1 is MNHEY and CDR2 is SVGAGI. The CDR3 region is CASSYSRLAGAYEQYF. The CDR3 DNA reads as TGTGCCAGCAGTTACTCTCGTCTAGCGGGAGCCTACGAGCAGTACTTC.

This chain connects TRBV27 to TRBJ2-7; perhaps TRBD2 as D (5 bases). Germline assignment: CDR1 MNHEY and CDR2 SMNVEV (reference sequence). The CDR3 contains 12 residues. V dropped 4 bases and J dropped 7 bases, with 11 bases sitting between them. The CDR3 region has the DNA TGTGCCAGCAGTTCCCCCGGGAAGGAGCAGTACTTC. Its protein product is CASSSPGKEQYF.

The chain links TRBV25-1 to TRBJ2-3; D gene uncertain. This CDR3 spans 11 amino acids. Trimming removed 3 bases from V and 5 bases from J, with 3 bases in between. The germline V gene has CDR1 MGHDK and CDR2 SYGVNS. Here the CDR3 DNA reads TGTGCCAGCAGTGAGGGAGATACGCAGTATTTT. Translation gives CASSEGDTQYF.

CDR3 sequence reads: CASSQGGGLAGPQNEQYF. CDR3 sequence (DNA): TGCGCCAGCAGCCAAGGCGGTGGACTAGCGGGACCCCAAAACGAGCAGTACTTC. The rearrangement uses TRBV4-1 and TRBJ2-7, with 12 bases identical to TRBD2. V gave up 1 base and J gave up 5 bases; unmatched junction bases: 12. Germline lookup yields CDR1 MGHRA and CDR2 YSYEKL. The CDR3 covers 18 residues.

V usage is TRBV5-6 and J usage is TRBJ1-3; the D gene is possibly TRBD1 (5 bases). The CDR3 covers 15 residues. CDR1 is SGHDT and CDR2 is YYEEEE in the germline V gene. Trimming took off 1 base at V and 4 bases at J, with 12 bases between the two ends. The DNA for the CDR3 is TGTGCCAGCAGCTTGTGGTCTGGGACCGGAAACACCATATATTTT. Translation gives CASSLWSGTGNTIYF.

V usage is TRBV4-2 and J usage is TRBJ1-1; unclear D gene. This CDR3 is built from 15 residues. Trimming left V 0 bases short and J 2 bases short, with 10 bases between. Looked up from germline, CDR1 is LGHNA and CDR2 is YNFKEQ. CDR3 sequence: CASSQDPGSNTEAFF. The DNA of the CDR3 is TGTGCCAGCAGCCAAGATCCGGGATCAAACACTGAAGCTTTCTTT.

The V and J genes are TRBV10-2 and TRBJ1-2; the match to TRBD1 covers 9 bases. The CDR3 loop spans 14 amino acids. Germline CDR1 reads WSHSY; CDR2 reads SAAADI. V shed 7 bases, J shed 2 bases, and the junction held 5 bases outside the gene matches. CDR3 nucleotide sequence: TGCGCCAGCACCAGGACAGGGGCGAACTATGGCTACACCTTC. Its translation: CASTRTGANYGYTF.

The chain uses TRBV7-2 and TRBJ1-4; no reliable D call. The V end was cut by 4 bases, the J end by 5 bases, with 8 bases between. CDR1 SGHTA and CDR2 FQGNSA come from the germline V gene. This CDR3 is 13 amino acids long. CDR3 sequence: CASSSRRNEKLFF. The CDR3 DNA sequence: TGTGCCAGCAGCTCGAGACGGAATGAAAAACTGTTTTTT.

V gene TRBV25-1 combines with J gene TRBJ2-7, with TRBD1 identical over 9 bases. In germline, CDR1 is MGHDK, CDR2 SYGVNS. V gave up 8 bases and J gave up 6 bases; unmatched junction bases: 14. This CDR3 is 15 amino acids long. This chain's CDR3 is CASENTGGGFGEQYF. For the CDR3, the DNA is TGTGCCAGCGAAAATACAGGGGGCGGTTTCGGCGAGCAGTACTTC.

This chain connects TRBV7-8 to TRBJ1-1; maybe TRBD1 (6 bases). Trimming removed 5 bases from V and 2 bases from J, with 18 bases in between. CDR1 is SGHVS, CDR2 FQNEAQ, per germline. The CDR3 covers 16 residues. The chain's CDR3 is CASSTIDRLINTEAFF. The DNA of the CDR3 is TGTGCCAGCAGCACAATTGACAGGCTAATTAACACTGAAGCTTTCTTT.

V is TRBV4-1 and J is TRBJ2-7, with 10 nucleotides matching TRBD1. The CDR3 extends over 17 amino acids. Trimming cost V 5 bases and J 2 bases; bases outside gene matches: 12. The germline gives CDR1 MGHRA, CDR2 YSYEKL. Here the CDR3 DNA reads TGCGCCAGCAGCGGTGGACAGGGGGTTTCGGTAGCCTACGAGCAGTACTTC. Protein sequence: CASSGGQGVSVAYEQYF.

The rearrangement uses TRBV2 and TRBJ1-2; maybe TRBD1 (5 bases). V lost 7 bases, J lost 5 bases, and 17 bases lay in between. The CDR3 spans 14 residues. Germline V gene lookup returns CDR1 SNHLY and CDR2 FYNNEI. The CDR3 nucleotides read TGTGCCAGCACCATTGGGCAGGGAGCTTATGGCTACACCTTC. It codes for CASTIGQGAYGYTF.